Presented here are 18 T cell receptor beta chains from one specimen sequenced in a study of OX40 agonist ivuxolimab in advanced cancers. Generated by immunoSEQ multiplex PCR, the TCRdb table keeps only in-frame clones and is missing some. The repertoire holds 77,000 or so clones, with roughly 88% as singletons. Sequencing was performed on CD4+ or CD8+ T cells sorted from blood, taken in a trial of the OX40 agonist ivuxolimab. The receptors stem from an adult with an advanced solid tumor such as melanoma, head and neck, liver or kidney cancer.

The CDR3 DNA follows: TGTGCCAGAACAGACGAGGGGGGTGAAGCTTTCTTT. Amino acids: CARTDEGGEAFF. The rearrangement uses TRBV21-1 and TRBJ1-1. TRBV21-1 is noted as a pseudogene. The CDR3 runs to 12 residues.

The J gene is TRBJ2-3, the V gene TRBV28; 7 bases align to TRBD1. Germline V gene sequence: CDR1 MDHEN, CDR2 SYDVKM. Trimming removed 10 bases from V and 2 bases from J; junction bases left unmatched: 6. This CDR3 spans 13 amino acids. CDR3 DNA: TGTGCCATGGGACAGATAAACACAGATACGCAGTATTTT. It encodes CAMGQINTDTQYF.

The CDR3 region is CASSVGGLTSGETQYF. DNA for the CDR3: TGTGCCAGCAGCGTAGGGGGGCTGACTAGCGGGGAGACCCAGTACTTC. The genes are TRBV9 and TRBJ2-5, with 10 bases lining up with TRBD2. CDR3 length: 16 residues. CDR1 is SGDLS, CDR2 YYNGEE, per germline. V was pared by 0 bases and J by 5 bases, with 7 bases of the junction left unmatched.

The chain couples TRBV5-6 to TRBJ2-7, with no clear D. Germline V gives CDR1 SGHDT, CDR2 YYEEEE. The CDR3 is made up of 14 amino acids. Trimming removed 1 base at V and 0 bases at J, with 8 bases between. The CDR3 sequence: CASSLMGSSYEQYF. The CDR3, as DNA: TGTGCCAGCAGCTTGATGGGCAGCTCCTACGAGCAGTACTTC.

The rearrangement joins TRBV18 to TRBJ1-2; a possible D gene is TRBD1 (5 bases). This CDR3 has 13 residues. Germline V CDR1 and CDR2: KGHSH, LQKENI. V lost 3 bases and J 6 bases, leaving 11 bases between the germline ends. The CDR3 loop is CASSPGERDGYTF. The CDR3 DNA sequence: TGTGCCAGCTCACCGGGGGAAAGGGATGGCTACACCTTC. The variable domain in full, with the rest retrieved from reference TRBV18 and TRBJ1-2, is NAGVMQNPRHLVRRRGQEARLRCSPMKGHSHVYWYRQLPEEGLKFMVYLQKENIIDESGMPKERFSAEFPKEGPSILRIQQVVRGDSAAYFCASSPGERDGYTFGSGTRLTVV.

This sequence joins TRBV18 and TRBJ1-4; D uncertain. Germline-derived CDR1 and CDR2 are KGHSH and LQKENI. The CDR3 spans 15 residues. Between the trimmed V and J ends, which lost 3 bases and 7 bases, there was a span of 15 bases. The CDR3 loop reads CASSPLRKRGEKLFF. For the CDR3, the DNA is TGTGCCAGCTCACCTCTGAGGAAACGGGGTGAAAAACTGTTTTTT. Drawing the rest from reference TRBV18 and TRBJ1-4, the complete variable domain is NAGVMQNPRHLVRRRGQEARLRCSPMKGHSHVYWYRQLPEEGLKFMVYLQKENIIDESGMPKERFSAEFPKEGPSILRIQQVVRGDSAAYFCASSPLRKRGEKLFFGSGTQLSVL.

This chain uses TRBV23-1 with TRBJ2-5, with D possibly matching TRBD1 (6 bases). TRBV23-1 is marked as an open reading frame, function uncertain. The CDR3 length is 11 residues. The V end was cut by 11 bases, the J end by 7 bases, with 14 bases between. The CDR3 is CAHRQGGTQYF. Here the CDR3 DNA reads TGCGCCCACCGCCAAGGGGGGACCCAGTACTTC.

This chain links TRBV7-3 with TRBJ2-3, with TRBD2 as a possible D gene (6 bases). V lost 3 bases and J lost 5, with 12 bases in between. This CDR3 has 14 residues. The germline CDR1 and CDR2 sequences are SGHTA and FQGTGA. The CDR3 loop reads CASSFGGVRDTQYF. CDR3 in DNA: TGTGCCAGCAGCTTCGGCGGGGTGCGAGATACGCAGTATTTT.

This chain uses TRBV18 with TRBJ1-3; TRBD1 matches 7 bases. Germline V lookup: CDR1 KGHSH, CDR2 LQKENI. The CDR3 length is 14 residues. J lost 0 bases, V lost 6 bases, and 2 bases had no gene match. The CDR3 nucleotides read TGTGCCAGCTCGACAGGGATCTCTGGAAACACCATATATTTT. This translates into CASSTGISGNTIYF.

The rearrangement links TRBV7-3 to TRBJ2-1; D unclear. Looked up from germline, CDR1 is SGHTA and CDR2 is FQGTGA. The V end was cut by 4 bases, the J end by 6 bases, with 10 bases between. The CDR3 loop spans 13 amino acids. CDR3: CASSSVGSNEQFF. CDR3 nucleotide sequence: TGTGCCAGCAGCTCTGTTGGATCCAATGAGCAGTTCTTC.

The V gene is TRBV27, the J gene TRBJ2-5; TRBD2 matches 9 bases. Trimming took 1 base from V and 2 from J; bases not matched to a gene: 2. Per the germline V gene, CDR1 is MNHEY and CDR2 is SMNVEV (reference sequence). This CDR3 has 15 residues. CDR3 bases: TGTGCCAGCAGTTTATGGCTAGCGGGGCAAGAGACCCAGTACTTC. Protein sequence: CASSLWLAGQETQYF.

The chain carries TRBV7-9 and TRBJ1-1, with 7 bases fitting TRBD1. The CDR3 is 15 residues long. Germline V gene sequence: CDR1 SEHNR, CDR2 FQNEAQ (reference sequence). J gave up 1 base and V 5 bases, and 7 bases lay outside the gene matches. The CDR3: CASSPLQGTNTEAFF. In nucleotides, the CDR3 is TGTGCCAGCAGCCCCTTACAGGGGACGAACACTGAAGCTTTCTTT.

The chain has TRBV6-1 and TRBJ2-3; 9 nucleotides match TRBD1. J was trimmed by 2 bases and V by 1 base; bases with no gene match: 1. Germline V gene sequence: CDR1 MNHNS, CDR2 SASEGT. The CDR3 has 15 amino acids. CDR3 DNA sequence: TGTGCCAGCAGTGAAGGGGACAGGGCCACAGATACGCAGTATTTT. It codes for CASSEGDRATDTQYF.

The V gene is TRBV5-1, the J gene TRBJ2-3, with no clear D. CDR1 and CDR2 from the germline V gene are SGHRS and YFSETQ. Trimming cost V 0 bases and J 1 base, with 15 bases left between them. This CDR3 is built from 17 residues. The CDR3 nucleotides are TGCGCCAGCAGCTTGGCCCCGCGCCGCTCAGGCACAGATACGCAGTATTTT. Its translation: CASSLAPRRSGTDTQYF.

This chain joins TRBV28 and TRBJ1-5; D might be TRBD1 (6 bases). Germline V CDR1 and CDR2: MDHEN, SYDVKM. This CDR3 is built from 15 residues. Between the trimmed V and J ends, which lost 3 bases and 7 bases, there was a span of 16 bases. CDR3 amino acids: CASSLSGGEEQPQHF. The CDR3 DNA reads as TGTGCCAGCAGTTTGTCCGGGGGCGAGGAACAGCCCCAGCATTTT.

V gene TRBV5-4 combines with J gene TRBJ2-3, with D hard to call. The CDR3 has 14 residues. Trimming left V 4 bases short and J 1 base short, with 10 bases between. Germline assignment: CDR1 SGHNT and CDR2 YYREEE (reference sequence). The CDR3 DNA is TGTGCCAGCAGCGTTGAATGGGGCACAGATACGCAGTATTTT. Translated, it gives CASSVEWGTDTQYF.

This clone was picked up a small number of times. This chain's CDR3 is CASSAASGYEQYF. The CDR3 DNA is TGCGCCAGCAGCGCCGCTAGCGGCTACGAGCAGTACTTC. The genes are TRBV5-1 and TRBJ2-7; 7 nucleotides agree with TRBD2. The V gene end was trimmed by 4 bases and the J gene end by 3 bases; junction bases not matched to a gene: 4. Germline CDR1 and CDR2: SGHRS and YFSETQ. CDR3 length: 13 residues.

The J gene is TRBJ1-2, the V gene TRBV7-2, with TRBD1 matching over 10 bases. Germline CDR1 is SGHTA and CDR2 is FQGNSA. The CDR3 runs 14 residues. J was trimmed by 4 bases and V by 5 bases; bases with no gene match: 4. CDR3 DNA sequence: TGTGCCAGCAGCCCAGACAGGGGGCTCTATGGCTACACCTTC. This codes for CASSPDRGLYGYTF.